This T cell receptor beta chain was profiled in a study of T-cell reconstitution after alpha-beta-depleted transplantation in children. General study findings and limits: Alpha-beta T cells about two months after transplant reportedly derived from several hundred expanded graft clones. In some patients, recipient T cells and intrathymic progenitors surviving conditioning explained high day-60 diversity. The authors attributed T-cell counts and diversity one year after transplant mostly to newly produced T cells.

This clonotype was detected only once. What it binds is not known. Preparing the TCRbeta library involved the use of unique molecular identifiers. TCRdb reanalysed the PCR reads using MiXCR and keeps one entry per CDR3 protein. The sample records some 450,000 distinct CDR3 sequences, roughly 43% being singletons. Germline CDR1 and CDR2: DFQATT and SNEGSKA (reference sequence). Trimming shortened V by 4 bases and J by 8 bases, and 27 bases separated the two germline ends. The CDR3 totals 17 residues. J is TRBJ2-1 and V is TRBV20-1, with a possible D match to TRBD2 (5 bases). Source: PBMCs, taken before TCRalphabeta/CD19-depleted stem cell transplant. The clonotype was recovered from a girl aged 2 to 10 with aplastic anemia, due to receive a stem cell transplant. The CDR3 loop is CSATALGISGSGDEQFF. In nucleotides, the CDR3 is TGCAGTGCTACAGCTCTGGGAATCAGCGGATCGGGCGATGAGCAGTTCTTC.